The 26 T cell receptor beta chains given below trace back to one sample, sequenced in a study of spatial heterogeneity in lung cancer. TCRdb re-called the 5' RACE reads through MiXCR, storing one row per CDR3 protein. The data contain about 70,000 distinct CDR3 sequences, roughly 9% of them seen just once; the ten biggest clones take up 1.5% to 2%. Specified time point: blood at routine non-recurrence follow-up after resection. Here the sequenced sample was PBMCs, taken at follow-up. The receptors stem from a female donor with early-stage non-small cell lung cancer.

The sample holds many counts of this clonotype. This CDR3 reads CSVEVPRVMNTEAFF. DNA of the CDR3: TGCAGCGTTGAAGTCCCCAGGGTCATGAACACTGAAGCTTTCTTT. The chain recombines TRBV29-1 with TRBJ1-1, with D maybe TRBD1 (5 bases). V gave up 1 base and J gave up 0 bases, with 12 bases separating them. This CDR3 contains 15 residues. Germline V gives CDR1 SQVTM, CDR2 ANQGSEA.

This clonotype has at least ten counts. This chain joins TRBV6-5 and TRBJ2-5; D could derive from TRBD1 or TRBD2 (5 bases each). This CDR3 is built from 14 residues. V lost 4 bases to trimming and J lost 2 bases, with 11 bases between them. Germline V gene sequence: CDR1 MNHEY, CDR2 SVGAGI. CDR3 DNA sequence: TGTGCCAGCAGTTTCGGGACGGTTCAAGAGACCCAGTACTTC. Translated, it gives CASSFGTVQETQYF.

This clonotype was picked up many times. The chain carries TRBV7-9 and TRBJ2-7, with a weak D call TRBD2 (5 bases). The CDR3 runs to 15 residues. Per the germline V gene, CDR1 is SEHNR and CDR2 is FQNEAQ (reference sequence). Between the trimmed V and J ends, which lost 1 base and 0 bases, there was a span of 10 bases. In DNA form, the CDR3 reads TGTGCCAGCAGCTTAGATGGGAGCCTCTCCTACGAGCAGTACTTC. Protein sequence: CASSLDGSLSYEQYF.

This clonotype was counted at least ten times. CDR3 residues: CASSPPEVQETQYF. The CDR3 bases are TGTGCCAGCTCACCACCGGAGGTCCAAGAGACCCAGTACTTC. The J gene is TRBJ2-5, the V gene TRBV18, with D possibly matching TRBD2 (5 bases). Per the germline V gene, CDR1 is KGHSH and CDR2 is LQKENI. V was cut by 0 bases and J by 1 base, with 6 bases left in between. This CDR3 has 14 residues.

This clonotype was seen just once. The chain has TRBV6-5 and TRBJ2-2, with 9 bases that match TRBD2. The CDR3 sequence is 14 residues long. Per germline, CDR1 MNHEY and CDR2 SVGAGI. V gave up 5 bases and J gave up 7 bases; unmatched junction bases: 5. This CDR3 reads CASSAGGPSGELFF. The CDR3 bases are TGTGCCAGCAGTGCGGGAGGGCCGAGCGGGGAGCTGTTTTTT.

On this clonotype itself: The final CDR3 position lacks the conserved phenylalanine or tryptophan, pointing to a likely read error. V is TRBV25-1 and J is TRBJ2-1; D not certain. The CDR3 runs to 15 residues. Per germline, CDR1 MGHDK and CDR2 SYGVNS. V shed 1 base and J shed 9 bases, with 16 bases lying between them. This CDR3 is CASSEFLGGPGEQFS. In nucleotides, the CDR3 is TGTGCCAGCAGTGAATTCTTAGGCGGCCCCGGTGAGCAGTTCTCC.

The V and J genes are TRBV15 and TRBJ2-4; D remains unclear. Looked up from germline, CDR1 is LNHNV and CDR2 is YYDKDF (reference sequence). This CDR3 is built from 16 residues. The ends were cut back, 3 bases at V and 6 bases at J, with 18 bases in the middle. The CDR3 loop is CATSSHSGPSGNIQYF. The CDR3 DNA follows: TGTGCCACCAGCAGTCATTCCGGGCCATCTGGAAACATTCAGTACTTC.

This clonotype was picked up a small number of times. The DNA for the CDR3 is TGCGCCAGCAGCCCCGGGACAGCGAGAGGCTACGAGCAGTACTTC. This translates into CASSPGTARGYEQYF. V usage is TRBV5-1 and J usage is TRBJ2-7; 7 nucleotides line up with TRBD1. The V segment lost 4 bases and the J segment 3 bases; nucleotides outside the gene matches: 10. The length of the CDR3 is 15 residues. The V gene's germline CDR1 is SGHRS and CDR2 YFSETQ.

This clonotype was found a few times. The chain combines TRBV7-2 with TRBJ2-7; D unresolved. The V end was cut by 5 bases, the J end by 1 base, with 18 bases between. Germline V gene lookup returns CDR1 SGHTA and CDR2 FQGNSA. The CDR3 is 16 residues long. In nucleotides, the CDR3 is TGTGCCAGCAGCCTCACCACCGGGCGTGGATCCTACGAGCAGTACTTC. Residues: CASSLTTGRGSYEQYF.

This clonotype appeared many times. The chain carries TRBV5-1 and TRBJ2-3; 8 bases align to TRBD2. The V gene's germline CDR1 is SGHRS and CDR2 YFSETQ. This CDR3 is built from 14 residues. The trim removed 4 bases at V and 4 bases at J, leaving 5 bases unmatched. For the CDR3, the DNA is TGCGCCAGCAGCCCCAGCGGGAGCCCAGATACGCAGTATTTT. Protein sequence: CASSPSGSPDTQYF.

This clonotype was recorded many times. The genes are TRBV20-1 and TRBJ1-5; 9 bases agree with TRBD1. This CDR3 is built from 16 residues. The V segment lost 6 bases and the J segment 0 bases; nucleotides outside the gene matches: 9. Germline CDR1 and CDR2: DFQATT and SNEGSKA (reference sequence). The DNA for the CDR3 is TGCAGTGCCACTAACCGGGACAGGGTTAGCAATCAGCCCCAGCATTTT. This gives the protein CSATNRDRVSNQPQHF.

This clonotype has more than one count but fewer than ten. The chain employs TRBV20-1 and TRBJ2-7; unclear D gene. This CDR3 has 12 amino acids. Germline CDR1 and CDR2: DFQATT and SNEGSKA (reference sequence). V gave up 3 bases and J gave up 1 base, with 7 bases separating them. The CDR3 DNA follows: TGCAGTGCTAGCGACCCTTCCTACGAGCAGTACTTC. Residues: CSASDPSYEQYF.

This chain joins TRBV5-1 and TRBJ2-2; D is possibly TRBD2 (5 bases). CDR1 is SGHRS and CDR2 is YFSETQ in the germline V gene. The CDR3 is 15 amino acids. V was clipped by 2 bases and J by 7 bases, with 15 bases between them. CDR3 sequence reads: CASSLGLIGVGELFF. The DNA of the CDR3 is TGCGCCAGCAGCTTAGGACTTATCGGGGTCGGGGAGCTGTTTTTT.

This clonotype was counted between two and nine times. The rearrangement uses TRBV20-1 and TRBJ2-1; no firm D call. Trimming removed 5 bases at V and 4 bases at J, with 6 bases between. Per germline, CDR1 DFQATT and CDR2 SNEGSKA (reference sequence). The CDR3 is 11 amino acids. The CDR3: CSARPYNEQFF. CDR3 DNA: TGCAGTGCTCGTCCTTACAATGAGCAGTTCTTC.

This clonotype came up many times. This chain uses TRBV18 with TRBJ1-5; weak D call: TRBD1 (6 bases). CDR3 length: 15 amino acids. Deletions cut 4 bases from V and 4 bases from J, with 14 bases between. CDR1 is KGHSH and CDR2 is LQKENI in the germline V gene. CDR3 DNA sequence: TGTGCCAGCTCACTAAGCCCCAGGGGAAATCAGCCCCAGCATTTT. It codes for CASSLSPRGNQPQHF.

This clonotype was seen repeatedly, ten times or more. The rearrangement joins TRBV20-1 to TRBJ2-2, with D perhaps assigned TRBD1 or TRBD2 (6 bases each). Germline CDR1 DFQATT, CDR2 SNEGSKA (reference sequence). The CDR3 extends over 14 amino acids. Trimming took off 6 bases at V and 2 bases at J, with 13 bases between the two ends. CDR3 sequence (DNA): TGCAGTGCCGGGGGCGCGGGAAACACCGGGGAGCTGTTTTTT. Translation: CSAGGAGNTGELFF.

The chain carries TRBV20-1 and TRBJ2-3; 9 bases align to TRBD2. V lost 5 bases to trimming and J lost 4 bases; unmatched junction nucleotides: 7. This CDR3 has 14 residues. Germline V gene data show CDR1 as DFQATT and CDR2 as SNEGSKA (reference sequence). CDR3 coding DNA: TGCAGTGCTGTCCCTAGCGGGGTTGCAGATACGCAGTATTTT. Translated: CSAVPSGVADTQYF.

V gene TRBV6-5 combines with J gene TRBJ1-1; D may be TRBD1 (5 bases). This CDR3 spans 12 amino acids. Germline loops: CDR1 MNHEY, CDR2 SVGAGI. V was clipped by 4 bases and J by 10 bases, with 13 bases between them. The DNA of the CDR3 is TGTGCCAGCAGTTCCGGGGCTCGGAGAGCTTTCTTT. Its protein is CASSSGARRAFF.

In this sample, this clonotype turned up a few times. V gene TRBV20-1 combines with J gene TRBJ2-1; 9 positions agree with TRBD2. This CDR3 is built from 15 residues. The germline gives CDR1 DFQATT, CDR2 SNEGSKA (reference sequence). The trim removed 0 bases at V and 8 bases at J, leaving 8 bases unmatched. CDR3 amino acids: CSARDYSGSVYEQFF. CDR3 in DNA: TGCAGTGCTAGAGATTATAGCGGGAGTGTGTATGAGCAGTTCTTC.

The V and J genes are TRBV2 and TRBJ2-7, with D unclear. V lost 6 bases and J lost 3, with 12 bases in between. The germline CDR1 and CDR2 sequences are SNHLY and FYNNEI. The CDR3 is 13 amino acids. DNA of the CDR3: TGTGCCAGCAGGCCGATCAACGACTACGAGCAGTACTTC. Translated: CASRPINDYEQYF.

This clonotype has only a few counts. The chain employs TRBV6-5 and TRBJ1-2, with 8 nucleotides matching TRBD1. Per the germline V gene, CDR1 is MNHEY and CDR2 is SVGAGI. This CDR3 region has 14 residues. V was pared by 5 bases and J by 4 bases, with 6 bases of the junction left unmatched. This CDR3 is CASSPRTGTYGYTF. In DNA form, the CDR3 reads TGTGCCAGCAGTCCCCGGACAGGGACCTATGGCTACACCTTC.

The sample holds many counts of this clonotype. The chain links TRBV27 to TRBJ2-1; 15 nucleotides align to TRBD2. V lost 5 bases and J lost 4; bases outside the gene matches: 6. The germline V gene encodes CDR1 MNHEY and CDR2 SMNVEV (reference sequence). The CDR3 runs to 17 residues. This CDR3 is CASSPRTSGRAYNEQFF. The CDR3 DNA follows: TGTGCCAGCAGTCCCCGGACTAGCGGGAGGGCTTACAATGAGCAGTTCTTC.

This clonotype has at least ten counts. The CDR3 is CASSGATGFGNNSPLHF. Written as DNA, the CDR3 is TGTGCCAGCAGTGGCGCTACAGGGTTCGGGAATAATTCACCCCTCCACTTT. The chain has TRBV6-1 and TRBJ1-6; tentative D call: TRBD1 (6 bases). CDR1 and CDR2 (germline): MNHNS, SASEGT. V dropped 4 bases and J dropped 5 bases, with 18 bases sitting between them. This CDR3 comprises 17 residues.

This clonotype was counted at least ten times. V is TRBV6-1 and J is TRBJ2-7, with D unclear. Germline CDR1 is MNHNS and CDR2 is SASEGT. The CDR3 covers 13 residues. The V end lost 8 bases, the J end lost 3 bases, and 14 bases lay between the germline ends. The CDR3 DNA sequence: TGTGCCAGCGAAGACGGAACGCTCTACGAGCAGTACTTC. Protein: CASEDGTLYEQYF.

The sample holds many counts of this clonotype. The chain couples TRBV6-6 to TRBJ2-1; 9 nucleotides match TRBD2. The J segment lost 0 bases and the V segment lost 10 bases, leaving 10 bases of the junction unmatched. Germline V gives CDR1 MNHNY, CDR2 SVGAGI (reference sequence). The CDR3 runs 16 residues. CDR3: CATEDRAGGSYNEQFF. CDR3 nucleotides: TGTGCCACCGAAGACCGAGCGGGGGGCTCCTACAATGAGCAGTTCTTC.

In its sample, this clonotype was seen many times. An end of the junction does not agree with germline; a read error may underlie this. This chain connects TRBV7-9 to TRBJ1-1; D remains unclear. Germline CDR1 SEHNR, CDR2 FQNEAQ (reference sequence). The CDR3 covers 14 residues. The CDR3 is CASRLGVTNTEAFF. CDR3 coding DNA: TGTGCCAGCAGATTAGGTGTCACGAACACTGAAGCTTTCTTT.